These 31 T cell receptor beta chains share one sample of origin, sequenced in a study of OX40 agonist ivuxolimab in advanced cancers. TCRdb's copy holds only in-frame clones and misses some; the assay was immunoSEQ multiplex PCR. The data contain some 70,000 clones, about nine tenths of them seen just once; the ten biggest clones take up 2.8%. The sequencing here drew on CD4+ or CD8+ T cells sorted from blood, taken in a trial of the OX40 agonist ivuxolimab. The origin of the receptors is an adult with an advanced solid tumor such as melanoma, head and neck, liver or kidney cancer.

The chain carries TRBV2 and TRBJ1-6, with D unclear. The CDR3 has 13 amino acids. Trimming pared 5 bases from V and 10 bases from J, leaving 12 bases between. The germline V gene has CDR1 SNHLY and CDR2 FYNNEI. CDR3 DNA: TGTGCCAGCAGTACGGCAGTTCACTCACCCCTCCACTTT. Translated, it gives CASSTAVHSPLHF.

The rearrangement joins TRBV4-1 to TRBJ1-3, with D unclear. The V end lost 0 bases, the J end lost 7 bases, and 13 bases lay between the germline ends. This CDR3 spans 15 amino acids. Germline values: CDR1 MGHRA, CDR2 YSYEKL. The CDR3 loop reads CASSQEVGSGNTIYF. The CDR3, as DNA: TGCGCCAGCAGCCAAGAGGTAGGGAGCGGCAACACCATATATTTT.

The chain recombines TRBV18 with TRBJ1-1; D unclear. The CDR3 length is 16 residues. The germline CDR1 and CDR2 sequences are KGHSH and LQKENI. The ends were cut back, 5 bases at V and 0 bases at J, with 16 bases in the middle. CDR3 in amino acids: CASSSRTLEMNTEAFF. Written as DNA, the CDR3 is TGTGCCAGCTCATCGCGGACCCTTGAAATGAACACTGAAGCTTTCTTT.

The chain combines TRBV6-6 with TRBJ1-4; a weak D match, TRBD1 (6 bases). V gave up 2 bases and J gave up 0 bases, with 7 bases separating them. The CDR3 contains 15 residues. The germline gives CDR1 MNHNY, CDR2 SVGAGI (reference sequence). The CDR3 spells CASSYRGATNEKLFF. The CDR3 DNA sequence: TGTGCCAGCAGTTACAGGGGGGCAACTAATGAAAAACTGTTTTTT.

The chain is built from TRBV28 and TRBJ2-7; possible D gene TRBD1, 6 bases. Germline assignment: CDR1 MDHEN and CDR2 SYDVKM. CDR3 length equals 15 residues. V lost 6 bases to trimming and J lost 5 bases, with 20 bases between them. CDR3 sequence reads: CASRFPGHQGNEQYF. Here the CDR3 DNA reads TGTGCCAGCAGGTTCCCGGGACACCAGGGGAACGAGCAGTACTTC.

This sequence joins TRBV7-3 and TRBJ2-3; 10 bases are shared with TRBD2. Germline V gene lookup returns CDR1 SGHTA and CDR2 FQGTGA. Trimming removed 1 base from V and 3 bases from J; junction bases left unmatched: 7. This CDR3 spans 17 amino acids. CDR3 sequence: CASSLRVAGGITDTQYF. The CDR3 DNA is TGTGCCAGCAGCTTAAGGGTAGCGGGGGGAATTACAGATACGCAGTATTTT.

CDR3 in amino acids: CASSFRENYNEQFF. The CDR3 coding sequence is TGTGCCAGCAGCTTTCGGGAAAACTACAATGAGCAGTTCTTC. V usage is TRBV11-2 and J usage is TRBJ2-1, with a possible D match to TRBD2 (5 bases). In germline, CDR1 is SGHAT, CDR2 FQNNGV. V lost 3 bases and J lost 3, with 9 bases in between. The CDR3 runs 14 residues.

V gene TRBV7-2 combines with J gene TRBJ1-4; TRBD1 aligns across 9 bases. Germline CDR1 reads SGHTA; CDR2 reads FQGNSA. V lost 5 bases to trimming and J lost 4 bases; unmatched junction nucleotides: 5. The length of the CDR3 is 15 residues. CDR3 sequence (DNA): TGTGCCAGCAGCGTACAGGGGGCGGATAATGAAAAACTGTTTTTT. Translation gives CASSVQGADNEKLFF.

The rearrangement links TRBV19 to TRBJ1-4, with D unclear. The V gene lost 6 bases and the J gene lost 0 bases, with 8 bases spanning the gap. The CDR3 is 14 residues long. Germline-derived CDR1 and CDR2 are LNHDA and SQIVND (reference sequence). CDR3 bases: TGTGCCAGTAGATACCTAGCAACTAATGAAAAACTGTTTTTT. Its translation: CASRYLATNEKLFF.

The chain links TRBV7-3 to TRBJ2-1; TRBD1 agrees at 8 bases. Germline lookup yields CDR1 SGHTA and CDR2 FQGTGA. The length of the CDR3 is 15 residues. With V trimmed by 2 bases and J by 7 bases, 7 bases remained unmatched. CDR3 nucleotides: TGTGCCAGCAGCTTACAGCAGGGGGCGAATAATGAGCAGTTCTTC. Encoded protein: CASSLQQGANNEQFF.

V usage is TRBV4-3 and J usage is TRBJ2-2; TRBD1 aligns across 7 bases. With 1 base clipped from V and 1 base from J, the junction kept 6 bases outside the gene matches. The germline V gene encodes CDR1 LGHNA and CDR2 YSLEER. The CDR3 is 17 residues long. CDR3 nucleotide sequence: TGCGCCAGCAGCCAAGCCTTATCAGGGGGGAACACCGGGGAGCTGTTTTTT. It encodes CASSQALSGGNTGELFF.

The rearrangement uses TRBV5-5 and TRBJ2-5, with D perhaps TRBD1 or TRBD2 (5 bases each). This CDR3 comprises 11 residues. Germline V gives CDR1 SGHKS, CDR2 YYEKEE (reference sequence). V lost 6 bases, J lost 5 bases, and 8 bases lay in between. The CDR3 sequence is CASTWGETQYF. CDR3 DNA sequence: TGTGCCAGCACTTGGGGGGAGACCCAGTACTTC.

V usage is TRBV7-2 and J usage is TRBJ1-1, with unresolved D. Germline CDR1 is SGHTA and CDR2 is FQGNSA. Trimming took off 3 bases at V and 1 base at J, with 9 bases between the two ends. The CDR3 is made up of 14 amino acids. Written as DNA, the CDR3 is TGTGCCAGCAGCTTGTCCCGAACGAACACTGAAGCTTTCTTT. Translation: CASSLSRTNTEAFF.

V usage is TRBV5-6 and J usage is TRBJ1-4, with D maybe TRBD1 (5 bases). CDR1 is SGHDT, CDR2 YYEEEE, per germline. The CDR3 has 14 amino acids. The germline V and J ends were trimmed by 5 bases and 8 bases, with 16 bases remaining between them. CDR3 loop: CASSSSRAGEKLFF. The DNA for the CDR3 is TGTGCCAGCAGTTCTTCCAGGGCGGGCGAAAAACTGTTTTTT.

The chain couples TRBV5-1 to TRBJ2-3, with 7 bases aligning to TRBD2. The J segment lost 1 base and the V segment lost 2 bases, leaving 4 bases of the junction unmatched. This CDR3 is built from 15 residues. Germline CDR1 and CDR2: SGHRS and YFSETQ. The CDR3 DNA reads TGCGCCAGCAGCTTAAGACTAGCAGGCACAGATACGCAGTATTTT. Protein sequence: CASSLRLAGTDTQYF. The full variable domain, rest sourced from reference TRBV5-1 and TRBJ2-3, is KAGVTQTPRYLIKTRGQQVTLSCSPISGHRSVSWYQQTPGQGLQFLFEYFSETQRNKGNFPGRFSGRQFSNSRSEMNVSTLELGDSALYLCASSLRLAGTDTQYFGPGTRLTVL.

The chain links TRBV18 to TRBJ1-4; 9 bases align to TRBD1. Looked up from germline, CDR1 is KGHSH and CDR2 is LQKENI. The CDR3 spans 15 residues. The V gene end was trimmed by 0 bases and the J gene end by 7 bases; junction bases not matched to a gene: 3. Written as DNA, the CDR3 is TGTGCCAGCTCACCACCCGCGACAGGGGGTGAAAAACTGTTTTTT. Its translation: CASSPPATGGEKLFF.

The chain links TRBV6-5 to TRBJ2-7; tentative D call: TRBD2 (5 bases). Per the germline V gene, CDR1 is MNHEY and CDR2 is SVGAGI. V lost 8 bases and J 9 bases, leaving 14 bases between the germline ends. The CDR3 loop spans 11 amino acids. The CDR3 DNA follows: TGTGCCAGCTCCCGAGGGAAAGGGCAGTACTTC. Protein sequence: CASSRGKGQYF.

The gene calls are TRBV4-1 and TRBJ2-7; TRBD2 might be the D (6 bases). Trimming stripped 4 bases from V and 6 bases from J, with 16 bases between. CDR1 is MGHRA, CDR2 YSYEKL, per germline. CDR3 length: 14 residues. The CDR3 here is CASSRREGVGEQYF. CDR3 nucleotides: TGCGCCAGCAGCCGGAGGGAAGGGGTGGGCGAGCAGTACTTC.

The chain uses TRBV28 and TRBJ1-2; the D is unclear. The length of the CDR3 is 14 residues. Germline V gene data show CDR1 as MDHEN and CDR2 as SYDVKM. Trimming stripped 1 base from V and 8 bases from J, with 14 bases between. This CDR3 is CASSLFAGRKGYTF. The CDR3 nucleotides are TGTGCCAGCAGTTTATTTGCAGGACGAAAGGGCTACACCTTC.

The chain couples TRBV30 to TRBJ2-3; D unclear. CDR3 length: 13 residues. Trimming stripped 7 bases from V and 2 bases from J, with 13 bases between. In germline, CDR1 is GTSNPN, CDR2 SVGIG (reference sequence). CDR3 nucleotides: TGTGCCTTCGGGCGGACGAACACAGATACGCAGTATTTT. Encoded protein: CAFGRTNTDTQYF.

This sequence joins TRBV6-5 and TRBJ2-5, with D possibly being TRBD2 (5 bases). This CDR3 contains 12 residues. V was shortened by 5 bases and J by 7 bases, with 11 bases between the two germline ends. Germline values: CDR1 MNHEY, CDR2 SVGAGI. The CDR3 sequence is CASSPPEGTQYF. CDR3 coding DNA: TGTGCCAGCAGTCCCCCCGAGGGGACCCAGTACTTC.

The chain links TRBV28 to TRBJ1-3; D remains ambiguous. Germline V CDR1 and CDR2: MDHEN, SYDVKM. V was trimmed by 8 bases and J by 4 bases, leaving 12 bases between them. This CDR3 is 13 amino acids long. CDR3 nucleotides: TGTGCCAGCGCCTCCCAGGTGGGAAACACCATATATTTT. This gives the protein CASASQVGNTIYF. The full variable domain, in which reference TRBV28 and TRBJ1-3 provide the parts outside the CDR3, is DVKVTQSSRYLVKRTGEKVFLECVQDMDHENMFWYRQDPGLGLRLIYFSYDVKMKEKGDIPEGYSVSREKKERFSLILESASTNQTSMYLCASASQVGNTIYFGEGSWLTVV.

The chain has TRBV7-6 and TRBJ1-6; the D gene is possibly TRBD1 (6 bases). The CDR3 spans 14 residues. CDR1 is SGHVS, CDR2 FNYEAQ, per germline. Trimming shortened V by 1 base and J by 9 bases, and 10 bases separated the two germline ends. The DNA for the CDR3 is TGTGCCAGCAGCTTAGGACAGGCTACTTCACCCCTCCACTTT. Translation: CASSLGQATSPLHF.

The V and J genes are TRBV5-4 and TRBJ2-3, with D maybe TRBD2 (7 bases). The CDR3 spans 17 residues. Germline V gene lookup returns CDR1 SGHNT and CDR2 YYREEE (reference sequence). Trimming took 5 bases from V and 4 from J, leaving 23 bases between them. The CDR3 region is CASSSGGRAGEADTQYF. The CDR3 DNA reads TGTGCCAGCAGTTCCGGGGGCCGGGCGGGGGAAGCAGATACGCAGTATTTT.

This clone was counted a single time. The rearrangement uses TRBV19 and TRBJ1-1; TRBD1 aligns across 8 bases. Germline assignment: CDR1 LNHDA and CDR2 SQIVND (reference sequence). V shed 6 bases and J 0 bases; nucleotides not matched to a gene: 6. The CDR3 is made up of 15 amino acids. In DNA, the CDR3 is TGTGCCAGTAGGCCAGGGGGCGCGGTGAACACTGAAGCTTTCTTT. It encodes CASRPGGAVNTEAFF.

The V and J genes are TRBV7-6 and TRBJ2-3, with 9 bases aligning to TRBD2. Germline CDR1 and CDR2: SGHVS and FNYEAQ. Unmatched junction bases numbered 5, after V lost 0 bases and J lost 4 bases. The CDR3 runs to 16 residues. The CDR3 sequence: CASSLAPSGVADTQYF. In DNA form, the CDR3 reads TGTGCCAGCAGCTTAGCGCCTAGCGGGGTCGCAGATACGCAGTATTTT. The full variable domain, rest sourced from reference TRBV7-6 and TRBJ2-3, is GAGVSQSPRYKVTKRGQDVALRCDPISGHVSLYWYRQALGQGPEFLTYFNYEAQQDKSGLPNDRFSAERPEGSISTLTIQRTEQRDSAMYRCASSLAPSGVADTQYFGPGTRLTVL.

The rearrangement links TRBV2 to TRBJ2-2; either TRBD1 or TRBD2 may fit D (5 bases each). V dropped 4 bases and J dropped 5 bases, with 14 bases sitting between them. CDR1 and CDR2 from the germline V gene are SNHLY and FYNNEI. The CDR3 extends over 15 amino acids. CDR3 DNA: TGTGCCAGCAGTGTCTCCGGGACGGTGACCGGGGAGCTGTTTTTT. It encodes CASSVSGTVTGELFF. The full variable domain, rest sourced from reference TRBV2 and TRBJ2-2, is EPEVTQTPSHQVTQMGQEVILRCVPISNHLYFYWYRQILGQKVEFLVSFYNNEISEKSEIFDDQFSVERPDGSNFTLKIRSTKLEDSAMYFCASSVSGTVTGELFFGEGSRLTVL.

The chain recombines TRBV15 with TRBJ1-1, with 8 bases aligning to TRBD1. The CDR3 has 14 residues. CDR1 and CDR2 from the germline V gene are LNHNV and YYDKDF (reference sequence). J was trimmed by 4 bases and V by 5 bases; bases with no gene match: 6. The CDR3 DNA sequence: TGTGCCACCAGCCGGTTAACAGGGGGCACTGAAGCTTTCTTT. Translated, it gives CATSRLTGGTEAFF.

The chain uses TRBV6-1 and TRBJ1-1; D unclear. V lost 2 bases and J 6 bases, leaving 10 bases between the germline ends. This CDR3 contains 13 residues. Germline V lookup: CDR1 MNHNS, CDR2 SASEGT. The CDR3 here is CASSEMQVAEAFF. The CDR3 region has the DNA TGTGCCAGCAGTGAAATGCAGGTTGCTGAAGCTTTCTTT.

The V call is TRBV29-1, the J call TRBJ2-7, with a possible D match to TRBD1 (6 bases). This CDR3 spans 14 amino acids. The germline V gene encodes CDR1 SQVTM and CDR2 ANQGSEA. Trimming cost V 0 bases and J 6 bases, with 15 bases left between them. CDR3 loop: CSVEDLTTGPEQYF. Written as DNA, the CDR3 is TGCAGCGTTGAAGATCTAACGACAGGCCCCGAGCAGTACTTC.

This sequence joins TRBV7-3 and TRBJ1-1, with 8 bases matching TRBD1. Germline CDR1 reads SGHTA; CDR2 reads FQGTGA. Unmatched junction bases numbered 6, after V lost 5 bases and J lost 4 bases. The CDR3 runs 14 residues. CDR3 protein: CASSQTGQGTEAFF. CDR3 sequence (DNA): TGTGCCAGCAGCCAAACCGGACAGGGCACTGAAGCTTTCTTT.